This T cell receptor beta chain originates from a study of T-cell reconstitution after alpha-beta-depleted transplantation in children (dated by TCRdb to 2016 to 2018). For context, the study as a whole: T-cell immune reconstitution after TCRalphabeta/CD19-depleted allogeneic hematopoietic cell transplantation in children was quantitatively tracked in the study by means of TCR repertoire profiling.

Ten or more counts support this clonotype. No antigen is known for it. No per-base quality is available; no much larger clone lies one base away. The receptor library was made with PCR. This sample was sequenced with an Illumina HiSeq 2500. Molecular barcoding was employed in the preparation of TCR libraries, with unique molecular identifiers being used to normalize TCRbeta repertoire quantification. In-frame beta chains were kept once TCRdb had trimmed the public reads at Q25 with fastp and called clones with MiXCR. Under each unique CDR3 protein, matching rows form one entry showing the most common genes and DNA. The sample table shows more than 550,000 distinct CDR3 sequences, and 8% to 11% are seen once. Less than 5% of the sample belongs to the ten largest clones. The germline V gene supplies CDR1 MDHEN and CDR2 SYDVKM. The cysteine opens and the phenylalanine closes a CDR3 of 15 amino acids. The DNA shown is the 45-base CDR3, in frame from base 1. At the junction V is shortened by 6 bases and J by 4 bases, with 18 bases in between.

This TCR came from a human donor who donated a stem cell graft to a child with acute myeloid leukemia. Specimen: PBMCs from the stem cell graft donor, collected from the stem cell graft. In this chain, TRBV28 is recombined with TRBJ1-2; matching of 6 bases hints at TRBD1 as the D gene. The DNA is as follows: TGTGCCAGCAGGAACAGGGAAACCCCGATCTATGGCTACACCTTC. This gives the protein CASRNRETPIYGYTF.